A single sample gave rise to the 16 T cell receptor beta chains below, sequenced in a study of regulatory T cells in long-lasting Graves disease. The time point is: newly diagnosed GD, antithyroid drugs for less than 3 months. Researchers made the TCR library from RNA that was extracted from PBMCs. Through Arm-PCR of CDR3 regions and iRepertoire HTBI primers, TCR beta libraries were built. TCRdb reprocessed the multiplex PCR reads via MiXCR and lists one record per CDR3 protein. The sample consists of 350,000 to 400,000 distinct CDR3 sequences, around 15% of them appearing once. These data are also associated with another study on T cells in Graves' hyperthyroidism and ophthalmopathy.

The sample was peripheral blood mononuclear cells (PBMCs), taken at new diagnosis, from a patient treated with antithyroid drugs. The source is a young woman with Graves disease.

This clonotype was recorded at least ten times. The genes are TRBV6-5 and TRBJ2-7, with D unclear. There are 16 residues in the CDR3. Trimming left V 0 bases short and J 0 bases short, with 12 bases between. Germline-derived CDR1 and CDR2 are MNHEY and SVGAGI. This chain's CDR3 is CASSYSIDASSYEQYF. The DNA of the CDR3 is TGTGCCAGCAGTTACTCGATTGACGCCAGCTCCTACGAGCAGTACTTC.

This clonotype has only a few counts. This could be a read error, since a much larger clone is one nucleotide away. The V call is TRBV25-1, the J call TRBJ1-1, with D hard to call. The CDR3 has 12 amino acids. The germline V gene encodes CDR1 MGHDK and CDR2 SYGVNS. V dropped 4 bases and J dropped 0 bases, with 3 bases sitting between them. DNA of the CDR3: TGTGCCAGCAGTGGTCTGAACACTGAAGCTTTCTTT. Its protein is CASSGLNTEAFF.

The chain has TRBV6-1 and TRBJ1-5; TRBD1 aligns across 7 bases. CDR1 and CDR2 from the germline V gene are MNHNS and SASEGT. V lost 10 bases, J lost 1 base, and 10 bases stayed unmatched. CDR3 size: 15 residues. CDR3: CATHPDRRSNQPQHF. As DNA, the CDR3 is TGTGCCACCCATCCGGACAGGAGAAGCAATCAGCCCCAGCATTTT.

This clonotype showed up many times. This sequence joins TRBV5-1 and TRBJ1-2, with a weak D call TRBD1 (6 bases). The germline V gene encodes CDR1 SGHRS and CDR2 YFSETQ. CDR3 length equals 16 residues. V was pared by 2 bases and J by 1 base, with 15 bases between. For the CDR3, the DNA is TGCGCCAGCAGCTTCTTACGGGGGGCGCTTAACTATGGCTACACCTTC. Protein product: CASSFLRGALNYGYTF.

This clonotype appeared a few times. The gene calls are TRBV7-8 and TRBJ2-7, with D unresolved. Trimming took 2 bases from V and 3 from J, leaving 11 bases between them. The CDR3 is 14 residues long. The germline V gene encodes CDR1 SGHVS and CDR2 FQNEAQ. This CDR3 is CASSLRRLGYEQYF. CDR3 DNA sequence: TGTGCCAGCAGCTTACGAAGGTTGGGCTACGAGCAGTACTTC.

On this clonotype: With only one base between it and a far larger clone, this is likely a read error. This sequence joins TRBV11-2 and TRBJ2-1; TRBD2 might be the D (6 bases). CDR3 length: 14 residues. Germline-derived CDR1 and CDR2 are SGHAT and FQNNGV. V gave up 6 bases and J gave up 13 bases, with 22 bases separating them. The CDR3 coding sequence is TGTGCCAGCAGTAGGAGGGGAGTACAAGAGACCCAGTTCTTC. This codes for CASSRRGVQETQFF.

There are many counts of this clonotype. The CDR3 region has the DNA TGTGCCAGCAGTTTTGGGGGGAACTCCTACAATGAGCAGTTCTTC. Its translation: CASSFGGNSYNEQFF. The rearrangement joins TRBV28 to TRBJ2-1, with D possibly matching TRBD2 (6 bases). This CDR3 contains 15 residues. CDR1 MDHEN and CDR2 SYDVKM come from the germline V gene. V was cut by 3 bases and J by 0 bases, with 9 bases left in between.

In this sample, this clonotype turned up many times. The rearrangement uses TRBV12-3 or TRBV12-4 and TRBJ2-2; 7 bases are a match to TRBD2. The length of the CDR3 is 16 residues. With 2 bases clipped from V and 3 bases from J, the junction kept 6 bases outside the gene matches. Here the CDR3 DNA reads TGTGCCAGCAGTTTATTGGCGGGAGCGGACACCGGGGAGCTGTTTTTT. This sequence encodes CASSLLAGADTGELFF.

There are many counts of this clonotype. The CDR3 DNA reads as TGCAGTGCTAGGCCCCCGCCAATCTACGAGCAGTACTTC. Encoded protein: CSARPPPIYEQYF. The chain links TRBV20-1 to TRBJ2-7; D uncertain. V was trimmed by 3 bases and J by 3 bases, leaving 12 bases between them. Looked up from germline, CDR1 is DFQATT and CDR2 is SNEGSKA (reference sequence). This CDR3 spans 13 amino acids.

This clonotype was detected many times. CDR3 sequence: CAWSVDSYNSPLHF. The CDR3 DNA sequence: TGTGCCTGGAGTGTAGACTCCTATAATTCACCCCTCCACTTT. The chain links TRBV30 to TRBJ1-6; D gene ambiguous. V gave up 0 bases and J gave up 0 bases, with 3 bases separating them. The CDR3 runs 14 residues. Germline lookup yields CDR1 GTSNPN and CDR2 SVGIG (reference sequence).

The genes are TRBV7-2 and TRBJ2-5; D might be TRBD2 (6 bases). CDR1 SGHTA and CDR2 FQGNSA come from the germline V gene. The CDR3 consists of 17 residues. V gave up 5 bases and J gave up 2 bases, with 21 bases separating them. The CDR3 nucleotides are TGTGCCAGCAGCCCAAGGAGGGGCGGCGGTTTTCAAGAGACCCAGTACTTC. This encodes CASSPRRGGGFQETQYF. Drawing the rest from reference TRBV7-2 and TRBJ2-5, the complete variable domain is GAGVSQSPSNKVTEKGKDVELRCDPISGHTALYWYRQSLGQGLEFLIYFQGNSAPDKSGLPSDRFSAERTGGSVSTLTIQRTQQEDSAVYLCASSPRRGGGFQETQYFGPGTRLLVL.

This clonotype was recorded at least ten times. This chain links TRBV28 with TRBJ2-3; 16 bases are shared with TRBD2. Losses at the gene ends were 6 bases for V and 5 bases for J; bases not matched to a gene: 8. Germline assignment: CDR1 MDHEN and CDR2 SYDVKM. There are 17 residues in the CDR3. The CDR3 nucleotides are TGTGCCAGCAGGGGGGGACTAGCGGGGGGGCCGAGAGATACGCAGTATTTT. Its translation: CASRGGLAGGPRDTQYF.

This clonotype occurred a few times. This rearrangement joins TRBV5-5 to TRBJ2-5, with D uncertain. This CDR3 has 16 amino acids. In germline, CDR1 is SGHKS, CDR2 YYEKEE (reference sequence). V dropped 0 bases and J dropped 5 bases, with 17 bases sitting between them. CDR3 loop: CASSLGPYAGRETQYF. The CDR3 coding sequence is TGTGCCAGCAGCTTGGGCCCGTACGCCGGCCGGGAGACCCAGTACTTC.

The V and J genes are TRBV5-5 and TRBJ2-7; 7 bases fit TRBD1. CDR1 and CDR2 (germline): SGHKS, YYEKEE (reference sequence). V was clipped by 3 bases and J by 4 bases; unmatched bases: 10. The CDR3 runs 15 residues. CDR3 nucleotides: TGTGCCAGCAGCTGGCTGACAGGGCTCGGGTACGAGCAGTACTTC. Its translation: CASSWLTGLGYEQYF.

This clonotype was seen many times. The chain recombines TRBV28 with TRBJ2-2, with D perhaps given as TRBD1 or TRBD2 (5 bases each). V was shortened by 3 bases and J by 3 bases, with 8 bases between the two germline ends. There are 14 residues in the CDR3. Germline V gene sequence: CDR1 MDHEN, CDR2 SYDVKM. The CDR3 is CASSLRGYTGELFF. The CDR3 DNA sequence: TGTGCCAGCAGTTTGAGGGGTTACACCGGGGAGCTGTTTTTT.

This clonotype has at least ten counts. J is TRBJ2-6 and V is TRBV12-3 or TRBV12-4, with D possibly TRBD1 on 5 matching bases. The length of the CDR3 is 17 residues. V shed 2 bases and J shed 3 bases, with 14 bases lying between them. The CDR3 loop reads CASSLQGPGFGANVLTF. CDR3 nucleotide sequence: TGTGCCAGCAGTTTACAGGGTCCAGGTTTTGGGGCCAACGTCCTGACTTTC.